This is a list of T cell receptor beta chains from one sample in a study of blood T cells in healthy people across ages. TCRdb processed the 5' RACE reads anew with MiXCR; each CDR3 protein has one entry. The data hold more than 700,000 distinct CDR3 sequences, with roughly 50% observed a single time. The sample taken for sequencing was blood. Source of these receptors: an elderly man in good health. Each CDR3 is given with its conserved first and last residue. The order of the fields is D gene, V gene, J gene, clone size, CDR3 protein, CDR3 DNA. A D gene is named only where the DNA matches it firmly. Clone size is shown for a subset of rows, as once, few, many or a class of expanded clone.

NA	TRBV2	TRBJ2-1	NA	CASSITLDLSGNEQFF	TGTGCCAGCAGCATTACCCTCGACCTCTCGGGGAATGAGCAGTTCTTC
TRBD1	TRBV19	TRBJ2-5	few	CASRGHGTGEETQYF	TGTGCCAGTAGGGGGCATGGGACAGGGGAAGAGACCCAGTACTTC
TRBD1	TRBV29-1	TRBJ2-7	many	CSARIDRDEQYF	TGCAGCGCCAGAATTGACAGGGACGAGCAGTACTTC
NA	TRBV7-2	TRBJ2-1	few	CASSLGPGTPASRNEQFF	TGTGCCAGCAGCTTAGGGCCGGGGACACCCGCTTCAAGGAATGAGCAGTTCTTC
NA	TRBV7-2	TRBJ1-2	once	CASSFPQNYGYTF	TGTGCCAGCAGCTTCCCCCAGAACTATGGCTACACCTTC
NA	TRBV28	TRBJ2-3	NA	CASSPVGGSYDTQYF	TGTGCCAGCAGCCCTGTTGGCGGATCATATGATACGCAGTATTTT
NA	TRBV15	TRBJ2-7	NA	CATRGSDPSGEQYF	TGTGCCACCAGGGGAAGCGACCCTTCGGGGGAGCAGTACTTC
TRBD1	TRBV25-1	TRBJ2-7	NA	CASRGTGASEQYF	TGTGCCAGCAGGGGGACAGGGGCTAGCGAGCAGTACTTC
TRBD2	TRBV5-1	TRBJ2-7	NA	CASSLGLPGLVPYEQYF	TGCGCCAGCAGCTTGGGGCTACCGGGACTAGTTCCCTACGAGCAGTACTTC
TRBD2	TRBV11-2	TRBJ2-1	once	CASSGLAVTYNEQFF	TGTGCCAGCAGCGGACTAGCGGTAACCTACAATGAGCAGTTCTTC
NA	TRBV20-1	TRBJ1-2	NA	CSAVKGWPSDYGYTF	TGCAGTGCCGTTAAGGGGTGGCCCTCAGACTATGGCTACACCTTC
NA	TRBV20-1	TRBJ2-7	NA	CSARGASSYEQYF	TGCAGTGCTAGAGGTGCCTCCAGTTACGAGCAGTACTTC
NA	TRBV6-6	TRBJ2-7	NA	CASSYSVTSGSYEQYF	TGTGCCAGCAGTTACTCGGTGACCAGTGGGTCCTACGAGCAGTACTTC
TRBD2	TRBV9	TRBJ2-7	NA	CASSTGTSPLYEQYF	TGTGCCAGCAGCACCGGGACTAGTCCTCTCTACGAGCAGTACTTC
NA	TRBV18	TRBJ2-5	NA	CATSPSQETQYF	TGTGCCACCTCACCAAGCCAAGAGACCCAGTACTTC
NA	TRBV7-8	TRBJ2-4	NA	CASSLVSGVGAKNIQYF	TGTGCCAGCAGCTTAGTCTCAGGGGTGGGAGCCAAAAACATTCAGTACTTC
NA	TRBV7-2	TRBJ2-1	few	CASRLGGYNEQFF	TGTGCCAGCAGGTTAGGCGGCTACAATGAGCAGTTCTTC
NA	TRBV20-1	TRBJ2-1	NA	CSARDNRIYNEQFF	TGCAGTGCTAGAGATAACAGGATTTACAATGAGCAGTTCTTC
NA	TRBV29-1	TRBJ1-5	NA	CSVGGNSNQPQHF	TGCAGCGTTGGGGGGAATAGCAATCAGCCCCAGCATTTT
NA	TRBV29-1	TRBJ2-1	NA	CSVERWGYNEQFF	TGCAGCGTTGAACGGTGGGGGTACAATGAGCAGTTCTTC
NA	TRBV12-3/TRBV12-4	TRBJ1-1	NA	CASIEQGRTEAFF	TGTGCCAGCATCGAACAGGGCAGGACTGAAGCTTTCTTT
NA	TRBV5-5	TRBJ2-7	few	CASSRGFPYEQYF	TGTGCCAGCAGCCGGGGGTTTCCCTACGAGCAGTACTTC
NA	TRBV25-1	TRBJ2-7	NA	CASSEPAKGNEQYF	TGTGCCAGCAGTGAACCGGCCAAGGGCAATGAGCAGTACTTC
NA	TRBV6-5	TRBJ2-1	NA	CASSYAFPGNEQFF	TGTGCCAGCAGTTACGCCTTTCCCGGCAATGAGCAGTTCTTC
NA	TRBV12-3/TRBV12-4	TRBJ1-2	few	CASSLEMSGRGNYGYTF	TGTGCCAGCAGTTTAGAAATGTCCGGCAGGGGCAACTATGGCTACACCTTC
NA	TRBV7-2	TRBJ1-2	NA	CASSSPGGVGGYTF	TGTGCCAGCAGCTCCCCGGGGGGTGTGGGTGGCTACACCTTC
TRBD2	TRBV11-2	TRBJ2-7	NA	CASSSILARAGGSGITYEQYF	TGTGCCAGCAGCTCCATCCTCGCACGCGCCGGTGGTAGCGGGATAACCTACGAGCAGTACTTC
NA	TRBV4-1	TRBJ2-1	NA	CASSHASRTYSNNEQFF	TGCGCCAGCAGCCACGCATCCCGGACCTACTCGAACAATGAGCAGTTCTTC
NA	TRBV20-1	TRBJ2-3	few	CSARDAGASTDTQYF	TGCAGTGCTAGAGATGCAGGCGCTAGCACAGATACGCAGTATTTT
NA	TRBV10-3	TRBJ2-1	few	CAISDGSYNEQFF	TGTGCCATCAGTGACGGCAGCTACAATGAGCAGTTCTTC
NA	TRBV12-3/TRBV12-4	TRBJ2-3	NA	CASTSGIAVPAHAYF	TGTGCCAGCACCTCGGGGATAGCGGTCCCGGCACACGCGTATTTT
TRBD1	TRBV28	TRBJ2-1	NA	CASNVQGALNEQFF	TGTGCCAGCAACGTTCAGGGGGCGCTTAATGAGCAGTTCTTC
TRBD2	TRBV7-2	TRBJ2-1	few	CASSWGLAGVNEQFF	TGTGCCAGCAGCTGGGGACTAGCGGGAGTCAATGAGCAGTTCTTC
TRBD1	TRBV27	TRBJ2-7	NA	CASKGDRRLYEQYF	TGTGCCAGCAAGGGGGACAGGAGGCTCTACGAGCAGTACTTC
TRBD1	TRBV2	TRBJ2-7	NA	CASSGGDRYYEQYF	TGTGCCAGCAGTGGTGGGGACAGGTACTACGAGCAGTACTTC
TRBD1	TRBV9	TRBJ1-5	NA	CASSVGTGGKPQHF	TGTGCCAGCAGCGTAGGGACAGGGGGCAAGCCCCAGCATTTT
NA	TRBV29-1	TRBJ2-5	few	CSVGVGVGETQYF	TGCAGCGTTGGTGTTGGGGTCGGAGAGACCCAGTACTTC
NA	TRBV5-1	TRBJ1-2	NA	CASSLTEYYGYTF	TGCGCCAGCAGCTTGACGGAATACTATGGCTACACCTTC
NA	TRBV7-2	TRBJ2-1	NA	CASSLEEGDISTGYNEQFF	TGTGCCAGCAGCTTAGAGGAGGGGGATATCAGTACGGGCTACAATGAGCAGTTCTTC
TRBD1	TRBV7-2	TRBJ2-3	NA	CASSLAGTGGQHRYAYF	TGTGCCAGCAGCTTAGCGGGGACAGGGGGGCAGCACAGATACGCGTATTTT
TRBD1	TRBV5-5	TRBJ2-5	many	CASSFRDREQETQYF	TGTGCCAGCAGCTTCCGGGACAGGGAACAAGAGACCCAGTACTTC
NA	TRBV2	TRBJ1-5	NA	CASRNWGNQPQHF	TGTGCCAGCAGAAACTGGGGCAATCAGCCCCAGCATTTT
NA	TRBV7-2	TRBJ2-1	NA	CASSPPGESQQFF	TGTGCCAGCAGCCCACCAGGGGAGAGCCAGCAGTTCTTC
NA	TRBV24-1	TRBJ1-2	few	CATSDSHGYTF	TGTGCCACCAGTGATTCCCATGGCTACACCTTC
TRBD1	TRBV2	TRBJ1-5	NA	CASTTDRVGNQPQHF	TGTGCCAGCACCACGGACAGGGTTGGAAATCAGCCCCAGCATTTT
NA	TRBV7-3	TRBJ2-5	NA	CASSVKGSGETQYF	TGTGCCAGCAGCGTAAAGGGATCGGGGGAGACCCAGTACTTC
TRBD2	TRBV7-9	TRBJ2-7	few	CASSSRTSSGEQYF	TGTGCCAGCAGCTCCCGGACTAGCTCAGGCGAGCAGTACTTC